The rows below give T cell receptor beta chains drawn from one sample of a study of Graves' ophthalmopathy and Graves' hyperthyroidism. TCRdb re-derived calls from the multiplex PCR reads in MiXCR, one entry per CDR3 protein. Altogether over a million distinct CDR3 sequences are present, roughly two fifths being singletons, with the ten largest covering around 10%. Specimen: peripheral blood or thyroid tissue (not recorded which). These receptors originate from an adult man with Graves' hyperthyroidism. Each CDR3 is given with its conserved first and last residue. The D gene is left open where the match is weak. Size is stated for part of the rows, as once, few or many counts, or as a class when the clone is expanded.

V gene,clone size,J gene,D gene,CDR3 DNA,CDR3 protein
TRBV7-2,few,TRBJ2-5,NA,TGTGCCAGCAGCTTAGGCCCAGCTTGGGCAGGCCAAGAGACCCAGTACTTC,CASSLGPAWAGQETQYF
TRBV7-2,NA,TRBJ1-5,NA,TGTGCCAGCTCACCACCGGGAGGGGGTAGCAATCAGCCCCAGCATTTT,CASSPPGGGSNQPQHF
TRBV5-6,NA,TRBJ2-7,NA,TGTGCCATCAGCTCGCTCGGGGGTGCCTACGAGCAGTACTTC,CAISSLGGAYEQYF
TRBV14,NA,TRBJ2-5,TRBD2,TGTGCCTGGAGAGGGACTAGCGGGGTCCAAGAGACCCAGTACTTC,CAWRGTSGVQETQYF
TRBV5-1,few,TRBJ1-2,TRBD1,TGCACCAGCAGAGACCGGGACAGGGCCCTCTATGGCTACACCTTC,CTSRDRDRALYGYTF
TRBV19,medium-sized,TRBJ1-5,NA,TGTGCCAGCCCTCCGGGCCCCGAGGCTCAGCCCCAGCATTTT,CASPPGPEAQPQHF
TRBV15,NA,TRBJ1-6,NA,TGTGCCACCAGCAGGACCGCCGAGCAAAATTCACCCCTCCACTTT,CATSRTAEQNSPLHF
TRBV29-1,NA,TRBJ1-1,TRBD1,TGCAGCGTGGGAGCCGGGACAGACAACACTGAAGCTTTCTTT,CSVGAGTDNTEAFF
TRBV14,NA,TRBJ2-2,NA,TGTGCCAGCAGCCAAGTGGCGAGCACCGGGGAGCTGTTTTTT,CASSQVASTGELFF
TRBV12-3/TRBV12-4,few,TRBJ2-2,NA,TGTGCCAGCAGTGACACAGGGAATCCCGGGGAGCTGTTTTTT,CASSDTGNPGELFF
TRBV7-9,many,TRBJ1-1,TRBD1,TGTGCCAGCAGCACGACAGGGGAAGCTTTCTTT,CASSTTGEAFF
TRBV7-2,NA,TRBJ1-1,NA,TGTGCCAGCAGCTTAGTATCGGGGGTAGGGATATCTTTCTTT,CASSLVSGVGISFF
TRBV7-7,NA,TRBJ2-7,TRBD2,TGTGCCAGCAGCTTAATGGCATCCGGGGGGAGCTCCTACGAGCAGTACTTC,CASSLMASGGSSYEQYF
TRBV19,many,TRBJ1-2,NA,TGTGCCAGTAGTGCGATCAGATATGGCTACACCTTC,CASSAIRYGYTF
TRBV7-2,NA,TRBJ1-6,TRBD1,TGTGCCAGCAGCCTCCGACAGGGTAGATCACCCCTCCACTTT,CASSLRQGRSPLHF
TRBV25-1,NA,TRBJ1-5,TRBD1,TGTGCCAGCAGTGCATCCTTGACAGGGGTTGTGGGTCAGCCCCAGCATTTT,CASSASLTGVVGQPQHF
TRBV20-1,many,TRBJ1-2,NA,TGCAGTGCTAGAGGTGTGGCAGATTATGGCTACACCTTC,CSARGVADYGYTF
TRBV19,few,TRBJ1-5,NA,TGTGCCAGTAGTATAGTTGGCAAAATGGCTCAGCCCCAGCATTTT,CASSIVGKMAQPQHF
TRBV4-1,many,TRBJ1-4,NA,TGCGCCAGCAGCCAAGCTCCCCGCGTTGAAAAACTGTTTTTT,CASSQAPRVEKLFF
TRBV9,many,TRBJ1-1,TRBD1,TGTGCCAGCAGCGCAGGGGACAGCATGAACACTGAAGCTTTCTTT,CASSAGDSMNTEAFF
TRBV12-3/TRBV12-4,few,TRBJ1-1,NA,TGTGCCAGCAGCCAAGATCGGGGGGCAGTCCGCGACACTGAAGCTTTCTTT,CASSQDRGAVRDTEAFF
TRBV18,NA,TRBJ2-6,NA,TGTGCCAGCTCACAAAACTCTGGGGCCAACGTCCTGACTTTC,CASSQNSGANVLTF
TRBV14,many,TRBJ1-6,NA,TGTGCCAGCAGCCGAGGGGTTTCCAATTCACCCCTCCACTTT,CASSRGVSNSPLHF
TRBV7-9,many,TRBJ1-1,NA,TGTGCCAGCAGCGCGGGCACGAACACTGAAGCTTTCTTT,CASSAGTNTEAFF
TRBV4-3,few,TRBJ1-5,NA,TGCGCCAGCAGCCAAGATCCTTCGGGTAGCAATCAGCCCCAGCATTTT,CASSQDPSGSNQPQHF
TRBV10-3,NA,TRBJ2-3,NA,TGTGCCAGCAGTTACGCCTCCGGGAGCGGTAATAGGGGGGGCACAGATACGCAGTATTTT,CASSYASGSGNRGGTDTQYF
TRBV7-9,many,TRBJ1-5,NA,TGTGCCAGCAGCTTAGCGGTCCTTTATCAGCCCCAGCATTTT,CASSLAVLYQPQHF
TRBV20-1,NA,TRBJ1-4,NA,TGCAGTGCTAGCGGGGAAAATGAAAAACTGTTTTTT,CSASGENEKLFF
TRBV14,few,TRBJ2-7,NA,TGTGCCAGCAGCTCGACAACCGTTTACGAGCAGTACTTC,CASSSTTVYEQYF
TRBV29-1,many,TRBJ2-7,NA,TGCAGCGTTGAAGATCGGGCAGCGAGCTCCTACGAGCAGTACTTC,CSVEDRAASSYEQYF
TRBV29-1,many,TRBJ2-2,NA,TGCAGCTACAACCAGGGGACCGGGGAGCTGTTTTTT,CSYNQGTGELFF
TRBV20-1,NA,TRBJ2-6,TRBD2,TGCAGTGCTAGAGATTCGGGGGGGGCACCCCCTGGGGCCAACGTCCTGACTTTC,CSARDSGGAPPGANVLTF
TRBV29-1,many,TRBJ2-7,TRBD2,TGCAGCGTTGAAGACCCCGGGACTAGCGGGGGGCCGCAGTACTTC,CSVEDPGTSGGPQYF
TRBV10-3,NA,TRBJ1-5,TRBD1,TGTGCCACCCGAAAGGGGGCCGATCAGCCCCAGCATTTT,CATRKGADQPQHF
TRBV12-3/TRBV12-4,many,TRBJ1-6,NA,TGTGCCAGCAGTTCACAGGATTCACCCCTCCACTTT,CASSSQDSPLHF
TRBV10-3,NA,TRBJ1-5,NA,TGTGCCACCAGCCCGGATGGGCAGCCCCAGCATTTT,CATSPDGQPQHF
TRBV25-1,many,TRBJ2-5,NA,TGTGCCAGCAGTGAACCACTAGAGACCCAGTACTTC,CASSEPLETQYF
TRBV28,few,TRBJ1-1,NA,TGTGCCAGCAGTTTACGCCCCAGGGGTTCTCGAGCTTTCTTT,CASSLRPRGSRAFF
TRBV12-3/TRBV12-4,NA,TRBJ2-2,NA,TGTGCCAGCAGTTTATATATCGGGGGAACGGACACCGGGGAGCTGTTTTTT,CASSLYIGGTDTGELFF
TRBV15,NA,TRBJ2-7,NA,TGTGCCGCCAGCAGAGTTGGGGTGGCTGGCTACGAGCAGTACTTC,CAASRVGVAGYEQYF
TRBV10-3,NA,TRBJ1-5,NA,TGTGCCATCAGTTACTCCTCCGGATATAGCAATCAGCCCCAGCATTTT,CAISYSSGYSNQPQHF
TRBV11-2,many,TRBJ1-2,TRBD1,TGTGCCAGCAGCTTAGACCGACAGGGGAACTATGGCTACACCTTC,CASSLDRQGNYGYTF
TRBV5-4,NA,TRBJ1-2,NA,TGTGCCAGCAGCTTCTCGGGAAGCGACTATGGCTACACCTTC,CASSFSGSDYGYTF
TRBV19,many,TRBJ1-2,NA,TGTGCCAGTAGTATAGTCGGTAGTCATGGCTACACCTTC,CASSIVGSHGYTF
TRBV10-1,NA,TRBJ2-3,NA,TGCGCCAGCAGTGACAGGGAGGCAGATACGCAGTATTTT,CASSDREADTQYF
TRBV25-1,NA,TRBJ1-4,NA,TGTGCCAGCACTCAGGCAGGGAATGAAAAACTGTTTTTT,CASTQAGNEKLFF
TRBV13,NA,TRBJ2-5,TRBD2,TGTGCCAGCAGCTTACGGGGGGTTGGGGAGACCCAGTACTTC,CASSLRGVGETQYF
TRBV2,many,TRBJ1-5,NA,TGTGCCACCCAGCGGGCCAGCGAAGGGCCCCAGCATTTT,CATQRASEGPQHF